This T cell receptor beta chain was retrieved from a study of T cell responses to AZD1222 COVID-19 vaccine. Study-level results: Per reports, nearly half of all spike-specific TCRs target regions that are unmutated in variants. Among the donors, most were white British and more were female, and clonal diversity was possibly underestimated.

Here immunoSEQ multiplex PCR was the method, and the copy in TCRdb shows in-frame clones only, minus some. The sample yields tens of thousands of clones, 60% to 80% seen once. With regard to this clone: Antigen unknown.

Germline V gene sequence: CDR1 ENHRY, CDR2 SYGVKD. This CDR3 spans 15 amino acids. V trimming: 4 bases; J trimming: 3 bases; junction bases outside the gene matches: 4. The origin of this receptor is an adult in good health. V gene TRBV10-3 combines with J gene TRBJ2-3; 10 bases fit TRBD2. Sequencing used peripheral blood, obtained on day 0 of AZD1222 vaccination. The CDR3: CAISGMTSGTDTQYF. The CDR3 DNA follows: TGTGCCATCAGTGGAATGACTAGCGGGACAGATACGCAGTATTTT.